This T cell receptor beta chain was observed in a study of beta chain features in type 1 diabetes. A few counts support this clone. The V gene's germline CDR1 is SGHTA and CDR2 FQGTGA. V was pared by 5 bases and J by 14 bases, with 22 bases between. The CDR3 is 14 amino acids. All of the isolated RNA was reverse transcribed, so expressed TCRB transcripts were sequenced. Only in-frame clones appear in the TCRdb table, and some are missing; sequencing was by immunoSEQ multiplex PCR. The profile covers 300,000 to 450,000 clones, with around 12% appearing a single time and more than 0.015% taken by the ten largest.

Material for sequencing was naive CD4+ T cells from blood. V gene TRBV7-3 combines with J gene TRBJ2-1, with D possibly matching TRBD2 (6 bases). The TCR sequence derives from a man aged 18 to 30 in good health. Here the CDR3 reads CASSQPGLPDRKFF. CDR3 nucleotides: TGTGCCAGCAGCCAGCCGGGACTCCCGGATCGGAAGTTCTTC. The full variable domain, with the rest looked up from reference TRBV7-3 and TRBJ2-1, is GAGVSQTPSNKVTEKGKYVELRCDPISGHTALYWYRQSLGQGPEFLIYFQGTGAADDSGLPNDRFFAVRPEGSVSTLKIQRTERGDSAVYLCASSQPGLPDRKFFGPGTRLTVL.